These T cell receptor beta chains were read from a single sample in a study of siplizumab effects on memory and regulatory T cells. Clones were read by immunoSEQ multiplex PCR, and TCRdb kept only the in-frame ones, dropping some. The sample carries approximately 20,000 clones, about 40% recorded once. The antigens for these receptors are not known. Specimen: CFSE-low (dividing) CD4+ T cells sorted from an allogeneic mixed lymphocyte reaction. The receptors here all came from a human donor in good health; the cells came from an allogeneic mixed lymphocyte reaction. Some clones in this sample may be carry-over from other donors' samples. CDR3s include the opening cysteine and the closing phenylalanine or tryptophan. A D gene is named only where the DNA matches it firmly. The listing skips clone size in some rows; elsewhere it reads once, few, many or a size class.

J	size	V	D	CDR3	DNA
TRBJ2-2	NA	TRBV5-4	NA	CASSLAVQNGELFF	TGTGCCAGCAGCTTGGCCGTACAAAACGGGGAGCTGTTTTTT
TRBJ2-7	NA	TRBV27	NA	CASSLTRSSYEQYF	TGTGCCAGCAGTTTGACCAGAAGCTCCTACGAGCAGTACTTC
TRBJ1-2	NA	TRBV6-5	NA	CASSLVQGPNYGYTF	TGTGCCAGCAGTTTGGTACAGGGTCCTAACTATGGCTACACCTTC
TRBJ2-7	NA	TRBV7-3	NA	CASSLDHQSYEQYF	TGTGCCAGCAGCTTAGACCACCAATCCTACGAGCAGTACTTC
TRBJ1-1	NA	TRBV19	NA	CASSMRTTGYTEAFF	TGTGCCAGTAGTATGAGAACGACAGGATACACTGAAGCTTTCTTT
TRBJ1-1	NA	TRBV29-1	TRBD1	CSVDRGRGLDEAFF	TGCAGCGTTGATAGAGGGAGGGGGCTAGACGAAGCTTTCTTT
TRBJ1-2	NA	TRBV6-5	NA	CASRETANYGYTF	TGTGCCAGCAGGGAGACAGCCAACTATGGCTACACCTTC
TRBJ1-2	few	TRBV5-1	NA	CASSEQLPTYGYTF	TGCGCCAGCAGCGAACAACTCCCCACCTATGGCTACACCTTC
TRBJ2-5	medium-sized	TRBV29-1	TRBD1	CSVSTGVETQYF	TGCAGCGTCTCGACAGGGGTGGAGACCCAGTACTTC
TRBJ1-2	NA	TRBV6-6	NA	CASSPDSGLNYGYTF	TGTGCCAGCAGTCCCGACAGTGGCCTCAACTATGGCTACACCTTC
TRBJ1-1	few	TRBV21-1	NA	CASSNRPTMTRLNTEAFF	TGTGCCAGCAGCAACCGCCCCACGATGACACGGTTAAACACTGAAGCTTTCTTT
TRBJ2-1	few	TRBV7-8	NA	CASSLVLREPEQFF	TGTGCCAGCAGCTTAGTCCTCCGGGAACCTGAGCAGTTCTTC
TRBJ1-1	NA	TRBV4-1	NA	CASSQQSGTEAFF	TGCGCCAGCAGCCAACAATCTGGCACTGAAGCTTTCTTT
TRBJ2-1	NA	TRBV2	NA	CASSGYNEQFF	TGTGCCAGCAGTGGCTACAATGAGCAGTTCTTC
TRBJ2-5	NA	TRBV27	TRBD2	CASTPPGLAGTERTQYF	TGTGCCAGCACCCCGCCTGGGCTAGCGGGGACGGAGAGAACCCAGTACTTC
TRBJ1-5	many	TRBV28	NA	CASKGGNQPQHF	TGTGCCAGCAAAGGGGGCAATCAGCCCCAGCATTTT
TRBJ1-2	NA	TRBV2	NA	CASSEGRFVHGYTF	TGTGCCAGCAGTGAGGGACGGTTCGTGCACGGCTACACCTTC
TRBJ2-1	few	TRBV5-6	TRBD2	CASSLVALAGVEQFF	TGTGCCAGCAGCTTGGTTGCACTAGCGGGAGTGGAGCAGTTCTTC
TRBJ2-5	NA	TRBV19	NA	CASSERQTSQETQYF	TGTGCCAGTAGTGAACGACAGACCTCCCAAGAGACCCAGTACTTC
TRBJ2-3	NA	TRBV25-1	NA	CASSPRDTQYF	TGTGCCAGCAGTCCGAGGGATACGCAGTATTTT
TRBJ2-1	NA	TRBV6-6	TRBD2	CASSYSGTSAPREQFF	TGTGCCAGCAGTTACTCGGGGACTAGCGCGCCACGCGAGCAGTTCTTC
TRBJ2-7	many	TRBV7-9	NA	CASSFRGREQYF	TGTGCCAGCAGCTTTCGAGGACGCGAGCAGTACTTC
TRBJ1-2	NA	TRBV2	NA	CASSFTGRVGYTF	TGTGCCAGCAGCTTTACGGGGCGTGTCGGCTACACCTTC
TRBJ1-3	NA	TRBV15	NA	CATSRDHRSYGNTIYF	TGTGCCACCAGCAGAGATCACAGAAGTTATGGAAACACCATATATTTT
TRBJ2-1	once	TRBV19	TRBD2	CASSIDLAGGTSSYNEQFF	TGTGCCAGTAGTATAGATTTAGCGGGGGGGACCAGCTCCTACAATGAGCAGTTCTTC
TRBJ1-1	once	TRBV6-1	NA	CASSQGRAAAFF	TGTGCCAGCAGCCAGGGGCGTGCGGCCGCTTTCTTT
TRBJ2-1	few	TRBV6-6	NA	CASSQRHEQFF	TGTGCCAGCAGCCAGCGGCACGAGCAGTTCTTC
TRBJ2-7	once	TRBV6-5	TRBD1	CASGTQGSHEQYF	TGTGCCAGCGGGACACAGGGGTCCCACGAGCAGTACTTC
TRBJ1-2	NA	TRBV5-8	TRBD1	CASSLGDRPNYGYTF	TGTGCCAGCAGCCTGGGGGACAGACCTAACTATGGCTACACCTTC
TRBJ2-1	NA	TRBV10-1	NA	CASSEAGRFHNEQFF	TGCGCCAGCAGTGAGGCGGGAAGGTTCCACAATGAGCAGTTCTTC
TRBJ1-3	NA	TRBV19	NA	CASSIAGTSVNTIYF	TGTGCCAGTAGTATAGCCGGGACCTCGGTCAACACCATATATTTT
TRBJ2-7	NA	TRBV11-1	NA	CASSLNPNREQYF	TGTGCCAGCAGCTTAAACCCAAATAGGGAGCAGTACTTC
TRBJ1-1	NA	TRBV5-6	TRBD1	CASSLRGRNTEAFF	TGTGCCAGCAGCTTGAGGGGGCGGAACACTGAAGCTTTCTTT
TRBJ2-2	few	TRBV2	NA	CASSEQLRTGELFF	TGTGCCAGCAGTGAACAGCTTAGGACCGGGGAGCTGTTTTTT
TRBJ2-1	few	TRBV9	TRBD2	CASSVGGSGRYNEQFF	TGTGCCAGCAGCGTAGGGGGTAGCGGGAGGTACAATGAGCAGTTCTTC
TRBJ1-1	NA	TRBV10-3	TRBD1	CAIILGDRGQHTEAFF	TGTGCCATCATTTTAGGAGACAGGGGGCAACACACTGAAGCTTTCTTT
TRBJ2-3	NA	TRBV5-4	NA	CASIKAGTDTQYF	TGTGCCAGCATCAAAGCGGGCACAGATACGCAGTATTTT
TRBJ2-2	NA	TRBV19	TRBD1	CASSIVGTVNGELFF	TGTGCCAGTAGTATAGTAGGGACAGTTAACGGGGAGCTGTTTTTT
TRBJ2-7	few	TRBV19	TRBD2	CASSTIAGVTYEQYF	TGTGCCAGTAGTACCATAGCGGGAGTTACCTACGAGCAGTACTTC
TRBJ2-7	NA	TRBV6-1	TRBD1	CASNGQGISYEQYF	TGTGCCAGCAACGGACAGGGAATCTCCTACGAGCAGTACTTC
TRBJ2-1	NA	TRBV27	NA	CASSLADYNEQFF	TGTGCCAGCAGTTTAGCAGACTACAATGAGCAGTTCTTC
TRBJ2-7	NA	TRBV27	NA	CASSFSGYSYEQYF	TGTGCCAGCAGTTTTTCCGGCTACTCCTACGAGCAGTACTTC